These T cell receptor beta chains were read from a single sample in a study of T cell clusters in autoimmune cytopenias. TCRdb reworked the multiplex PCR reads into one entry per CDR3 protein, no DNA. This sample contains a few thousand distinct CDR3 sequences. Specimen: peripheral blood. These receptor sequences come from a human donor with an autoimmune cytopenia or autoimmune hepatitis (not recorded which). The CDR3 runs from the conserved cysteine through the conserved F or W. Expanded clones are given a class, and other clones once, few, many or no size at all.

14 TRBJ1-6 . TRBV11-1 CASSFPGGNSPLHF
14 TRBJ1-1 . TRBV18 CASSPGTMNTEAFF
17 TRBJ2-7 medium-sized TRBV6-6 CASSYPFETSGRSEQYF
14 TRBJ2-7 . TRBV9 CASSDRDGSYEQYF
18 TRBJ2-1 . TRBV6-5 CASSRPGSSGSSYNEQFF
14 TRBJ2-5 . TRBV10-3 CAISRDRDVETQYF
15 TRBJ1-3 . TRBV18 CASSPPAGVGNTIYF
15 TRBJ2-7 large TRBV11-1 CASSPGAWSSYEQYF
16 TRBJ2-7 . TRBV6-6 CASSGDRLGGSYEQYF
16 TRBJ2-3 . TRBV6-1 CASRAGTSGITDTQYF
16 TRBJ2-5 . TRBV6-5 CASSLSGAGTRETQYF
15 TRBJ2-4 . TRBV6-8 CASSLDSGTKNIQYF
15 TRBJ2-7 . TRBV19 CASSMDGYEDRRQYF
13 TRBJ2-2 . TRBV19 CASSILATGELFF
13 TRBJ2-2 . TRBV30 CAGRSQGGWELFF
15 TRBJ1-1 . TRBV6-5 CASSPAGGTFTEAFF
15 TRBJ2-7 . TRBV19 CASSIGTGQGDEQYF
17 TRBJ2-3 . TRBV4-3 CASSPSRAGGFADTQYF
17 TRBJ1-5 medium-sized TRBV19 CASSRTGGEESNQPQHF
15 TRBJ2-6 medium-sized TRBV29-1 CSVSGTDSGANVLTF
14 TRBJ2-5 large TRBV29-1 CSGDSGGNQETQYF
14 TRBJ2-2 . TRBV19 CATTPAPHTGELFF
16 TRBJ2-7 . TRBV12-3/TRBV12-4 CASSLGLAGGSYEQYF
16 TRBJ2-1 medium-sized TRBV19 CASSPRTSGSYNEQFF
17 TRBJ2-7 . TRBV5-1 CASSLYLASGNSYEQYF
12 TRBJ2-7 medium-sized TRBV19 CASSGSPYEQYF
15 TRBJ2-1 . TRBV5-5 CASSLPGPATNEQFF
13 TRBJ2-7 . TRBV7-6 CASSLGRSYEQYF
15 TRBJ1-2 medium-sized TRBV29-1 CSVEDPALGGYGYTF
12 TRBJ2-7 . TRBV10-3 CAISFQGNEQYF
14 TRBJ2-5 . TRBV15 CATSSLGGTETQYF
16 TRBJ2-7 medium-sized TRBV19 CASSTMGQGASYEQYF
16 TRBJ2-3 . TRBV6-1 CASSVYSLSSTDTQYF
14 TRBJ2-1 . TRBV19 CASSRTRVTAEQFF
14 TRBJ2-7 . TRBV5-5 CASSSYDRLYEQYF
17 TRBJ2-6 medium-sized TRBV7-3 CASSLVAGSSGANVLTF
11 TRBJ2-7 . TRBV30 CAWTRGGEQYF
14 TRBJ2-5 . TRBV10-3 CAISESKAEWVQYF
15 TRBJ2-7 . TRBV27 CASSLRPLGGYEQYF
16 TRBJ2-5 . TRBV20-1 CSARSWGQKSEETQYF
15 TRBJ2-3 . TRBV12-3/TRBV12-4 CASISQGDGTDTQYF
14 TRBJ2-2 . TRBV19 CASSRGQGAGELFF
16 TRBJ2-1 medium-sized TRBV27 CASSGARSSGIYEQFF
15 TRBJ1-1 . TRBV27 CASSLSGVVGTEAFF
15 TRBJ1-3 . TRBV5-4 CASSSGFHSGNTIYF
15 TRBJ2-7 medium-sized TRBV6-5 CASSYHRQGAYEQYF
13 TRBJ1-1 . TRBV12-3/TRBV12-4 CASSSLRGTEAFF
14 TRBJ1-1 medium-sized TRBV30 CAWSSLQMNTEAFF
15 TRBJ2-3 . TRBV19 CASSPARGREDTQYF
15 TRBJ2-1 . TRBV5-5 CASRGSGGRILGQFF
15 TRBJ2-6 large TRBV5-4 CASSSWDGGANVLTF
15 TRBJ2-2 medium-sized TRBV29-1 CSVEGGTGNTGELFF
13 TRBJ2-5 . TRBV27 CASRGQGQETQYF
16 TRBJ2-3 . TRBV19 CASSKTGGAGTDTQYF
12 TRBJ2-1 . TRBV20-1 CSAPPPVNKQFF
14 TRBJ2-2 large TRBV29-1 CSVRPSDHTGELFF
13 TRBJ2-6 . TRBV5-4 CASRGAGANVLTF